This T cell receptor beta chain stems from a study of identical twins. This clonotype was picked up a small number of times. From the 5' RACE reads, TCRdb called clonotypes with MiXCR, one entry per CDR3 protein. The top ten hold less than 15% of the sample, which has roughly 720,000 distinct CDR3 sequences, 18% seen once. Another study also made use of these data, one on T cells expressing NK-cell markers.

Sequencing was done on a sample of PBMCs. This TCR was sampled from a woman aged 18-29 years in good health.

The CDR3 sequence is CASSLSATSTDTQYF. The CDR3 bases are TGTGCCAGCAGCTTGAGCGCGACGAGCACAGATACGCAGTATTTT. The chain combines TRBV7-6 with TRBJ2-3; no definite D call. The germline V gene has CDR1 SGHVS and CDR2 FNYEAQ. This CDR3 spans 15 amino acids. V was cut by 3 bases and J by 0 bases, with 10 bases left in between.